This is a list of T cell receptor beta chains from one sample in a study of blood T cell repertoires in COVID-19. Clones were sequenced by immunoSEQ multiplex PCR, and TCRdb holds only the in-frame ones, with some missing. The data contain about 230,000 clones, about 85% of them seen just once; the ten biggest clones take up 7.5% to 9%. The sequenced material came from peripheral blood. The receptor source for this set is a woman over 75 with acute or convalescent COVID-19. The CDR3 runs from the conserved cysteine through the conserved F or W. A D gene is named only where the DNA matches it firmly. Rows may omit the clone size; those that give it use once, few, many or a size class.

len	abundance	v_gene	d_gene	j_gene	CDR3aa	CDR3nt
15	NA	TRBV7-7	TRBD1	TRBJ2-5	CASSRPGTGQETQYF	TGTGCCAGCAGCCGTCCGGGGACAGGGCAAGAGACCCAGTACTTC
16	NA	TRBV27	TRBD2	TRBJ2-1	CASSLLALSSYNEQFF	TGTGCCAGCAGTCTACTAGCGTTGAGCTCCTACAATGAGCAGTTCTTC
14	NA	TRBV3-1/TRBV3-2	NA	TRBJ2-5	CASSQAVSRETQYF	TGTGCCAGCAGCCAAGCTGTTAGCAGAGAGACCCAGTACTTC
11	few	TRBV5-4	NA	TRBJ2-7	CASSSSYEQYF	TGTGCCAGCAGCTCTTCCTACGAGCAGTACTTC
18	NA	TRBV5-6	NA	TRBJ2-2	CASSHYPGHPLYTGELFF	TGTGCCAGCAGCCACTACCCGGGACACCCCCTATACACCGGGGAGCTGTTTTTT
12	once	TRBV12-5	NA	TRBJ1-1	CASGPEFSEAFF	TGTGCTAGTGGCCCCGAGTTCTCTGAAGCTTTCTTT
15	NA	TRBV19	NA	TRBJ1-5	CASSSDRSSNQPQHF	TGTGCCAGTAGTTCCGACAGGTCCAGCAATCAGCCCCAGCATTTT
12	NA	TRBV5-6	NA	TRBJ1-2	CASSLTDYGYTF	TGTGCCAGCAGCTTGACAGACTATGGCTACACCTTC
16	NA	TRBV2	NA	TRBJ2-1	CASRKSGSSSYNEQFF	TGTGCCAGCAGAAAGAGCGGGTCGAGCTCCTACAATGAGCAGTTCTTC
14	NA	TRBV7-2	NA	TRBJ1-4	CASSKSGINEKLFF	TGTGCCAGCAGCAAGTCCGGGATTAACGAAAAACTGTTTTTT
14	once	TRBV5-1	TRBD1	TRBJ2-5	CASRFQDRGETQYF	TGCGCCAGCAGATTCCAGGACAGGGGGGAGACCCAGTACTTC